These T cell receptor beta chains were read from a single sample in a study of cytomegalovirus exposure and HLA in healthy donors. The data were produced by immunoSEQ multiplex PCR, yet TCRdb's version contains in-frame clones alone and is incomplete. Of 100,000 or so clones in the sample, 83% are singletons; the top ten hold 5.5% to 7%. Source material: PBMCs. These receptors all stem from a man aged 18 to 30 in good health and CMV-seronegative. Each CDR3 is given with its conserved first and last residue.

v_call | cdr3_aa
TRBV11-2 | CASTLLVTDTQYF
TRBV28 | CASSFFWADRDDEQYF
TRBV6-7 | CASPGKILPDNEQFF
TRBV2 | CASSPGTSGSRWDF
TRBV4-3 | CASSGLATGELFF
TRBV30 | CAWTRDRGYEQYF
TRBV5-1 | CASSLGRGPDNTEAFF
TRBV5-1 | CASSFGQPNEKLFF
TRBV7-2 | CASGLRQSETQYF
TRBV5-5 | CASSPSQGKNTEAFF
TRBV7-2 | CASSSRTGPRHF
TRBV23-1 | CASSPGGPGANVLTF
TRBV7-6 | CASSSGLAGAYEQYF
TRBV7-6 | CASSLDKGQPQHF
TRBV20-1 | CSARESNEQFF
TRBV11-3 | CASSLARGSGRNLHNEQFF
TRBV6-5 | CASSSGSDYEQYF
TRBV7-8 | CASRPNRLAGGYEQYF
TRBV4-3 | CASSQESWSLSYEQYF
TRBV19 | CASSIRQGWTGELFF
TRBV11-2 | CASSFNRGPEAFF
TRBV18 | CASLSKTGAVNEQFF
TRBV14 | CASSLHRGGPQYF
TRBV19 | CASSADLETQYF
TRBV5-1 | CASSWGGTSQETQYF
TRBV29-1 | CSVDPGTGGINEQFF
TRBV28 | CASSLVSGSGKF
TRBV7-9 | CASSLHRSGLSGNTIYF
TRBV11-2 | CASSLGPAASGYEQYF
TRBV5-1 | CASSGAGASPDTQYF
TRBV7-3 | CASSPLAGEGFHEQFF
TRBV5-1 | CASSLNVFSNEQFF
TRBV6-1 | CASSEHYTSGTSDTQYF
TRBV6-1 | CASSVHTDTQYF
TRBV27 | CASSLTGGGTEAFF
TRBV14 | CASSHLSDRGYEQYF
TRBV5-1 | CASSLDGVYNEQFF
TRBV29-1 | CSVESDRVGLNTEAFF
TRBV7-3 | CASSLDAGPDTQYF
TRBV5-6 | CASSTSGRAYYEQYF
TRBV5-5 | CASREFQGLTEAFF
TRBV11-2 | CASSLAAGGPNTGELFF
TRBV11-3 | CASSLAGGRGETQYF
TRBV19 | CASSISGSQLYSGNTIYF
TRBV7-9 | CASSPIPGQTNEKLFF
TRBV5-1 | CASSFDWSRGTLSYEQYF
TRBV7-2 | CASSLDTGVGYTF
TRBV11-2 | CASSLLAGATDAQYF
TRBV5-4 | CASSTGTGGNNEKLFF
TRBV5-8 | CASSTWDSSNQPQHF
TRBV19 | CASSATGKGETQYF
TRBV7-2 | CASSLLPQRAQETQYF